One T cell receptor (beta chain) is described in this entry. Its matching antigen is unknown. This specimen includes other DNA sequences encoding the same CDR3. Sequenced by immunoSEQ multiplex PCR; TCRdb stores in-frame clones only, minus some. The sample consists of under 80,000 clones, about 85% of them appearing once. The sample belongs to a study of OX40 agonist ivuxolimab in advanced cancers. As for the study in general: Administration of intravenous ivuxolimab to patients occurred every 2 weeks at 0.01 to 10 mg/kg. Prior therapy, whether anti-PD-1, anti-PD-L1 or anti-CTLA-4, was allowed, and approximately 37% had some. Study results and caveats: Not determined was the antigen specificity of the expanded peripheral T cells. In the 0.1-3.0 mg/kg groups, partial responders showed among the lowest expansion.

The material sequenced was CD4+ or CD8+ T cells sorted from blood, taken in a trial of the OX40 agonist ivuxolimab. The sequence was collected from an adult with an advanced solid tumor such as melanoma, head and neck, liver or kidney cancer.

The CDR3 protein is CASSPRTGNQPQHF. The DNA for the CDR3 is TGTGCCAGCAGTCCCAGGACAGGCAATCAGCCCCAGCATTTT. The V call is TRBV28, the J call TRBJ1-5; D is possibly TRBD1 (6 bases). CDR1 MDHEN and CDR2 SYDVKM come from the germline V gene. The CDR3 sequence is 14 residues long. The ends were cut back, 5 bases at V and 2 bases at J, with 10 bases in the middle.